This TCR beta chain was captured by sequencing in a study of early T cells in non-severe SARS-CoV-2 infection. Study background: Bulk RNA from unsorted whole blood was sequenced; chains were unpaired.

This clonotype qualifies as medium-sized. TCRdb reprocessed the 5' RACE reads via MiXCR and lists one record per CDR3 protein. Of around 29,000 distinct CDR3 sequences detected, roughly a tenth appear once; the ten largest clones hold roughly 15%. The sample consisted of whole blood. The source is an adult who was a healthcare worker with PCR-confirmed SARS-CoV-2 infection or an uninfected control (not recorded which).

CDR3 region: CSVETGGVGNTIYF. The CDR3 DNA is TGCAGCGTTGAGACAGGGGGCGTTGGAAACACCATATATTTT. The chain joins TRBV29-1 to TRBJ1-3; 10 bases are shared with TRBD1. J lost 3 bases, V lost 3 bases, and 2 bases had no gene match. This CDR3 is built from 14 residues. Germline V gene lookup returns CDR1 SQVTM and CDR2 ANQGSEA.